This TCR beta chain is from a study of T cell responses to AZD1222 COVID-19 vaccine (dated by TCRdb to 2020 to 2023). Notes on the research overall: AZD1222 recipients given second doses at about 4 weeks or at about 12 weeks were pooled, since spike-specific TCR depth and breadth were not found to differ between the two schedules. TCR sequencing covered over 230 trial participants: 200 to 210 given two doses of AZD1222 and 26 given two doses of MenACWY control vaccine. Trial participants were enrolled by age into 18-55, 56-69 and 70-plus year subgroups, with roughly 150, 30 and 60 TCR-sequenced participants respectively. Overall study outcomes, separate from this receptor: Because no day 14 peak-response samples were available, repertoires were characterized only after the peak T cell response. Nearly half of unique spike-specific TCRs reportedly recognized epitopes outside regions mutated in the B.1.351 and B.1.1.7 variants. Spike-specific TCR breadth and depth rose significantly after two AZD1222 doses compared with day 0 and with MenACWY recipients. In the small 56-69-year group, the increase in depth fell short of significance, most likely because of low power. Most participants were white British and females outnumbered males, and the authors suggested that clonal diversity may have been underestimated. Only five or six AZD1222 recipients were SARS-CoV-2 seropositive at baseline, limiting conclusions about previously exposed vaccinees. CD4 TCRs associated with the vaccine covered the entire spike protein, and the dominant responses were in regions 160-218 and 743-854.

Explained via the paper, the time point label denotes: baseline before first vaccination. Vaccinee samples came from UK trials COV001 and COV002, including a single-blind randomized controlled phase 2/3 trial of AZD1222 (ChAdOx1 nCoV-19) in healthy adults. For TCRbeta chain sequencing, PBMC samples from trial participants were taken at day 0 and at day 28 after the second dose. To note about this clone: Its target antigen remains unknown. Base quality data are lacking; no much larger clone is found one base away. This sample includes further DNA sequences coding for the same CDR3.

The CDR3 regions of human TCRbeta chains were analyzed by immunosequencing. The authors' analysis ran thus. Repertoire TCRs were matched against a reference library of SARS-CoV-2-specific TCRs generated with the MIRA antigen-specificity platform. Breadth meant the fraction of unique TCRs that were SARS-CoV-2-associated, whereas depth meant the fraction of total T cells that were SARS-CoV-2-associated. Using the MIRA data, every spike-specific TCR was mapped to the spike region that the TCR reacted to and assigned to either a CD4 or a CD8 class. Log10-transformed breadth and depth values were compared by one-way ANOVA with Sidak's multiple comparisons tests. TCRdb holds this immuneACCESS table with in-frame rearrangements only. Some clones are missing; in checked studies, unresolved V genes explain under half, and the rest has no known cause. Clonal size and the V and J genes are those of that table, whereas D and trimming came from the DNA. The sample table holds 140,000 to 150,000 clones, of which approximately 88% were seen once. The ten largest clones represent roughly 16% of the sample.

A distance of 5 bases separates the germline ends of V and J, which lose 2 bases and 4 bases respectively. The cysteine opens and the phenylalanine closes a CDR3 of 13 amino acids. Only the CDR3 part of the read is kept: 39 bases, read in frame from the first base. Taken from the germline V gene (reference sequence), the CDR1 and CDR2 loops are MNHEY and SMNVEV. The sequence is built from TRBV27 and TRBJ2-2; tentative D gene TRBD1, with 5 bases matching. The starting material was peripheral blood, obtained on day 0 of AZD1222 vaccination. The TCR was taken from an adult in good health. The CDR3 has the sequence CASSLRGTGELFF. The nucleotide sequence reads as follows: TGTGCCAGCAGTTTAAGGGGCACCGGGGAGCTGTTTTTT.